This T cell receptor beta chain was obtained from a study of shared clonotypes between healthy human individuals. The wider study: CD8 memory received one plate per donor, CD8 naive two, CD4 memory three and CD4 naive three.

The CDR3 runs to 15 residues. The J segment lost 6 bases and the V segment lost 4 bases, leaving 12 bases of the junction unmatched. Germline V CDR1 and CDR2: LNHDA, SQIVND (reference sequence). In regard to this clone: Antigen unknown.

An even split of each subset's genomic DNA across several immunoSEQ plates was performed. The repertoire was sequenced with immunoSEQ multiplex PCR; TCRdb's copy has only in-frame clones and lacks some. The sample has 650,000 to 750,000 clones, about two thirds seen once. Broader study findings: Relative to their counterparts shared across all four donors, non-shared clonotypes exhibited diminished generation probabilities.

The sample consisted of memory CD4+ T cells sorted from blood. Noted subset: CD45RA-negative fraction. This chain joins TRBV19 and TRBJ2-7; 7 nucleotides agree with TRBD2. The sequence derives from a woman between 25 and 40 years old in good health. The chain's CDR3 is CASSNGGSTPSEQYF. The CDR3 bases are TGTGCCAGTAGTAACGGCGGGAGTACCCCCTCCGAGCAGTACTTC.